The clone carrying this TCR beta chain was observed a handful of times. These data belong to a study of control samples from healthy donors and cancer patients. The CDR3 runs to 13 residues. V gave up 5 bases and J gave up 8 bases, with 15 bases separating them. Germline assignment: CDR1 SGHVS and CDR2 FQNEAQ. The data were produced by immunoSEQ multiplex PCR, yet TCRdb's version contains in-frame clones alone and is incomplete. The sample has 40,000 to 50,000 clones; over 80% are singletons. Material: blood. This sequence was found in a man aged 55 to 70 in good health. This sequence joins TRBV7-8 and TRBJ1-1; no reliable D call. The CDR3 nucleotides are TGTGCCAGCAGCCGATTGGCCTCTTCGGAAGCTTTCTTT. Encoded protein: CASSRLASSEAFF. The full variable domain, rest sourced from reference TRBV7-8 and TRBJ1-1, is GAGVSQSPRYKVAKRGQDVALRCDPISGHVSLFWYQQALGQGPEFLTYFQNEAQLDKSGLPSDRFFAERPEGSVSTLKIQRTQQEDSAVYLCASSRLASSEAFFGQGTRLTVV.